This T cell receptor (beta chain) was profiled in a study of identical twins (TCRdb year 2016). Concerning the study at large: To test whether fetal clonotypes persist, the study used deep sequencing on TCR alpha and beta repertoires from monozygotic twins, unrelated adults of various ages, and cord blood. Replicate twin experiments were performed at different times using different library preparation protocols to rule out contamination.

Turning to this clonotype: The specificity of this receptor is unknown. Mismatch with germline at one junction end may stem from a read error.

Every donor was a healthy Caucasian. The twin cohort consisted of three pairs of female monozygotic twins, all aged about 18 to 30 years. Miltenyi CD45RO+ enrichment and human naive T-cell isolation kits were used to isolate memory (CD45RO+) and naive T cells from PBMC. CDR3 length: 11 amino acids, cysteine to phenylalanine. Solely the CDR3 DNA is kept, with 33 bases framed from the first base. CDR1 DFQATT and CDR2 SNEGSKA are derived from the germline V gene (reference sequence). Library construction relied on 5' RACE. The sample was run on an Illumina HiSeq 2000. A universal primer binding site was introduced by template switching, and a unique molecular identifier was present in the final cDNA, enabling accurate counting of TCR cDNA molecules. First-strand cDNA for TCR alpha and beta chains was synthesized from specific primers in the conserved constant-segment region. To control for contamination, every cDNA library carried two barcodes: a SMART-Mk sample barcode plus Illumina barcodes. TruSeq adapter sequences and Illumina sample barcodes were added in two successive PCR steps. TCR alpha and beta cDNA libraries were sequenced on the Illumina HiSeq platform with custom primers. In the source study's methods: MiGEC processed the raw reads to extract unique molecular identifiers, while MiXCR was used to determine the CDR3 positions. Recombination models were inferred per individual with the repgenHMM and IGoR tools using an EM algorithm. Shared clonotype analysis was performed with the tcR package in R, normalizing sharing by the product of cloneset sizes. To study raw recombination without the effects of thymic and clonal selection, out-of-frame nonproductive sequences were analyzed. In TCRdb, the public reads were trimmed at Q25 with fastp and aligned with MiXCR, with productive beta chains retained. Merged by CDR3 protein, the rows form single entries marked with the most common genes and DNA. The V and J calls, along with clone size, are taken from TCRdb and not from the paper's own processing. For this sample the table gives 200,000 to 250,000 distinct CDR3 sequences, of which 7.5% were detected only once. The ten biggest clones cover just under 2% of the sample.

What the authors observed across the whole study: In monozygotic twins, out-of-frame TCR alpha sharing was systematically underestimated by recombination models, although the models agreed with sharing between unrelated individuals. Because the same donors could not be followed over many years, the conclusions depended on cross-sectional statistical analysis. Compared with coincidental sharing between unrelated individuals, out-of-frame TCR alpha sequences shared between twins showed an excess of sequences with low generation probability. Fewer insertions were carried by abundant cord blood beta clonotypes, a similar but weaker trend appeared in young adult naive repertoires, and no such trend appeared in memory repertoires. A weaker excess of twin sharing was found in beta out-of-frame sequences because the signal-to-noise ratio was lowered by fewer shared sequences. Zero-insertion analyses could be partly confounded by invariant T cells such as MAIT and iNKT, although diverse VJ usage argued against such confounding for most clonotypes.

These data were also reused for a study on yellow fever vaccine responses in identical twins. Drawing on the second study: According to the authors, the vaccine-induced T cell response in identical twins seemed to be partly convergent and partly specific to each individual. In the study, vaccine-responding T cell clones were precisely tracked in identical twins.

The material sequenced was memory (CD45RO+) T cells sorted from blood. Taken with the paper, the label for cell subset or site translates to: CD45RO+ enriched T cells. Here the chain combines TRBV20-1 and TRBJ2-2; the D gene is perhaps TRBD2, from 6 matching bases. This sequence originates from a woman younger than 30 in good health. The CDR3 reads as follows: CSTSYTGELFF. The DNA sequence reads TGCAGTACTAGCTATACCGGGGAGCTGTTTTTT.